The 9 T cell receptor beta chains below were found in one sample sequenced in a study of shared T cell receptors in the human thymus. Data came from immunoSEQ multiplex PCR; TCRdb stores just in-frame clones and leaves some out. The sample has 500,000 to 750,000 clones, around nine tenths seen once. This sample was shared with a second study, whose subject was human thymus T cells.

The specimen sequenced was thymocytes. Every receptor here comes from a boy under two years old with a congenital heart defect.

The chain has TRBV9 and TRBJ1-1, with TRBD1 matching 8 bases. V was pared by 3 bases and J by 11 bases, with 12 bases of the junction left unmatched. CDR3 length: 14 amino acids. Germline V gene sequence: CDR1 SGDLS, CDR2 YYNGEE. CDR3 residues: CASSEGRAGGAAFF. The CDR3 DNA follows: TGTGCCAGCAGCGAAGGACGGGCAGGGGGCGCGGCTTTCTTT.

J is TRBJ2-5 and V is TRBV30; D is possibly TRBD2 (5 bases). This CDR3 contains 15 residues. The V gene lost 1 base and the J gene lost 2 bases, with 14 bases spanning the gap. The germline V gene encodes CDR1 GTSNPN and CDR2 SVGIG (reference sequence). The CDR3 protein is CAWSEDPGVQETQYF. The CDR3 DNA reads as TGTGCCTGGAGTGAGGACCCCGGGGTGCAAGAGACCCAGTACTTC.

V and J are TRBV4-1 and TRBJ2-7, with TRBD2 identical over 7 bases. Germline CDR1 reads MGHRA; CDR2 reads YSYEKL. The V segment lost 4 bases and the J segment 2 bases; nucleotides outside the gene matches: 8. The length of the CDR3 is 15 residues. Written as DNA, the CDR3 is TGCGCCAGCAGCCCAGAACCCGGGACTACCTACGAGCAGTACTTC. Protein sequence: CASSPEPGTTYEQYF.

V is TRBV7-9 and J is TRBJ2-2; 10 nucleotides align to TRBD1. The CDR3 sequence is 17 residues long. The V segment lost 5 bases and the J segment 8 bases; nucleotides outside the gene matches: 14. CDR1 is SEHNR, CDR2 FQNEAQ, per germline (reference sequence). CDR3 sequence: CASSRRGTGDSVGELFF. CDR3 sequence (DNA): TGTGCCAGCAGCCGGCGTGGGACAGGGGATAGTGTGGGGGAGCTGTTTTTT.

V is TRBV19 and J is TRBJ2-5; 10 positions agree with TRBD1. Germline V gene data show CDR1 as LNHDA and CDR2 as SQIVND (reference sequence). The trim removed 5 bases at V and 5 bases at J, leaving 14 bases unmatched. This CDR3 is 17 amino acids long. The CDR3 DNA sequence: TGTGCCAGTAGTGTCCAACTCAGGGACAGGGGTTTGGAGACCCAGTACTTC. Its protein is CASSVQLRDRGLETQYF.

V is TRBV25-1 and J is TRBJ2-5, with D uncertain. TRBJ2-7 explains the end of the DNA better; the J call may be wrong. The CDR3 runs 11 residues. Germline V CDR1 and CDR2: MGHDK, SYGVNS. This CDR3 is CAKRVPYEQYF. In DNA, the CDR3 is TGTGCCAAAAGAGTCCCCTACGAGCAGTACTTC.

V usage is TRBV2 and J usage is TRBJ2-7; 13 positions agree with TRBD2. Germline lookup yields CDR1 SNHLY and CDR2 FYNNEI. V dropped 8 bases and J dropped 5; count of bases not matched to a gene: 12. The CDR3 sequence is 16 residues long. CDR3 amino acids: CASGLAGARGGNEQYF. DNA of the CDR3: TGTGCCAGCGGACTAGCGGGAGCCAGGGGAGGGAACGAGCAGTACTTC.

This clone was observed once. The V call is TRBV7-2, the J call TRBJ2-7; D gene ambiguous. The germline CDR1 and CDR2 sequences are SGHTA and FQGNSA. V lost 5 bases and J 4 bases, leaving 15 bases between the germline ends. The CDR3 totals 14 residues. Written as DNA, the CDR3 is TGTGCCAGCAGCAAACCACTGACACATTACGAGCAGTACTTC. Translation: CASSKPLTHYEQYF.

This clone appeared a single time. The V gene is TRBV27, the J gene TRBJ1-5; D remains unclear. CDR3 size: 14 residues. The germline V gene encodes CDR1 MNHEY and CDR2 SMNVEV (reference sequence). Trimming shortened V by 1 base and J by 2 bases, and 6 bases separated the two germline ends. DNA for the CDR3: TGTGCCAGCAGTTTATTGAGGGGCAATCAGCCCCAGCATTTT. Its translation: CASSLLRGNQPQHF.